Listed below are T cell receptor beta chains from one sample, sequenced in a study of shared clonotypes between healthy human individuals. Profiling relied on immunoSEQ multiplex PCR, and the TCRdb table lists in-frame clones only, not all of them. The table has around 1 million clones, around three quarters seen once; the top ten hold roughly 1.5%. The source material was memory CD4+ T cells sorted from blood. These receptors were collected from a man aged 18 to 30 in good health. Both conserved end residues are part of each CDR3. The D gene is left open where the match is weak. Expanded clones get a size class; other rows say once, few or many, or leave the size out.

>-|TRBJ2-7|TRBV30|-
CAFSLASYEQYF
TGTGCCTTCTCACTAGCCTCCTACGAGCAGTACTTC
>-|TRBJ2-1|TRBV7-6|many
CASSPPRGANEQFF
TGTGCCAGCAGCCCCCCGAGGGGCGCGAATGAGCAGTTCTTC
>-|TRBJ2-7|TRBV7-9|-
CASSPTRGVEQYF
TGTGCCAGCAGCCCAACCAGAGGGGTGGAGCAGTACTTC
>TRBD2|TRBJ2-5|TRBV5-1|-
CASSEPAGRQETQYF
TGCGCCAGCAGCGAACCAGCGGGGCGGCAAGAGACCCAGTACTTC
>-|TRBJ1-2|TRBV7-2|-
CASSLGGGHYGYTF
TGTGCCAGCAGCTTAGGTGGGGGGCACTATGGCTACACCTTC
>-|TRBJ2-1|TRBV21-1|-
CASNAGGSEVEQFF
TGTGCCTCAAATGCTGGCGGGAGCGAGGTTGAGCAGTTCTTC
>TRBD2|TRBJ2-5|TRBV5-1|-
CASSFERGRQETQYF
TGCGCCAGCAGCTTTGAGCGGGGGAGACAAGAGACCCAGTACTTC
>-|TRBJ2-2|TRBV19|-
CASIAGHRLTGELFF
TGTGCCAGTATTGCGGGACATCGGTTAACCGGGGAGCTGTTTTTT
>-|TRBJ2-4|TRBV19|-
CASSIRAGLAKNIQYF
TGTGCCAGTAGTATAAGGGCAGGACTAGCCAAAAACATTCAGTACTTC
>-|TRBJ2-5|TRBV18|-
CASAQNTGLKETQYF
TGTGCCAGCGCTCAAAACACTGGTCTAAAGGAGACCCAGTACTTC
>-|TRBJ1-2|TRBV7-9|-
CASSPLGFGGYTF
TGTGCCAGCAGCCCCTTGGGTTTCGGAGGCTACACCTTC
>-|TRBJ1-2|TRBV18|-
CASSPPQGYGYTF
TGTGCCAGCTCACCACCGCAGGGCTATGGCTACACCTTC
>-|TRBJ2-3|TRBV30|-
CARSGDSTDTQYF
TGTGCCCGTAGCGGAGATAGCACAGATACGCAGTATTTT
>TRBD2|TRBJ2-3|TRBV30|-
CAWSVLSGGTDTQYF
TGTGCCTGGAGTGTTTTGAGCGGGGGCACAGATACGCAGTATTTT
>-|TRBJ1-6|TRBV6-5|-
CASSPRDGYNSPLHF
TGTGCCAGCAGCCCCCGGGACGGCTATAATTCACCCCTCCACTTT
>-|TRBJ1-1|TRBV4-3|-
CASSQEPGMNTEAFF
TGCGCCAGCAGCCAAGAACCGGGCATGAACACTGAAGCTTTCTTT
>-|TRBJ2-4|TRBV12-5|-
CASASSGGAKNIQYF
TGTGCTAGTGCGTCCTCAGGGGGGGCCAAAAACATTCAGTACTTC
>-|TRBJ1-2|TRBV4-1|few
CASSDEGSGRYGYTF
TGCGCCAGCAGCGACGAGGGATCAGGGCGCTATGGCTACACCTTC
>TRBD1|TRBJ2-3|TRBV7-2|-
CASSPLGTGSGSTQYF
TGTGCCAGCAGCCCCCTCGGGACAGGGAGCGGGTCTACGCAGTATTTT
>TRBD1|TRBJ2-7|TRBV9|-
CASSAGTGFRNEQYF
TGTGCCAGCAGCGCTGGGACAGGGTTTCGTAACGAGCAGTACTTC
>-|TRBJ1-5|TRBV19|-
CASRPPSPSNQPQHF
TGTGCCAGTAGACCCCCAAGCCCTAGCAATCAGCCCCAGCATTTT
>TRBD1|TRBJ1-1|TRBV28|-
CASSPPGGSTEAFF
TGTGCCAGCAGTCCCCCAGGGGGGAGCACTGAAGCTTTCTTT
>-|TRBJ2-1|TRBV30|-
CAWRYGPKQFF
TGTGCCTGGAGATACGGGCCAAAGCAGTTCTTC
>-|TRBJ2-5|TRBV7-9|-
CASSSAGLQETQYF
TGTGCCAGCAGCTCAGCGGGCCTCCAAGAGACCCAGTACTTC
>TRBD1|TRBJ2-1|TRBV4-1|-
CASSGGTGFRNEQFF
TGCGCCAGCTCCGGGGGGACAGGGTTCCGGAATGAGCAGTTCTTC
>-|TRBJ2-5|TRBV10-1|many
CARGQLPGTQYF
TGCGCCAGAGGACAGCTACCTGGGACCCAGTACTTC
>-|TRBJ1-2|TRBV5-1|-
CASSLSVQASGGYTF
TGCGCCAGCAGCTTGAGTGTGCAGGCCTCGGGGGGCTACACCTTC
>TRBD2|TRBJ2-1|TRBV15|once
CATSGPGLAGVGQFF
TGTGCCACCAGCGGTCCCGGGTTAGCGGGAGTAGGGCAGTTCTTC